The present entry profiles one TCR beta chain with its context. Its antigen is not known. A single record per CDR3 protein comes from TCRdb applying MiXCR to the reads. The table has 570,000 or so distinct CDR3 sequences, approximately 40% seen once. The CDR3 is 14 residues long. The germline V gene encodes CDR1 SEHNR and CDR2 FQNEAQ (reference sequence). Trimming removed 2 bases at V and 6 bases at J, with 12 bases between. The data were taken from a study of T cell repertoires in cytomegalovirus infection. Study summary: HLA-C-restricted CMV epitopes, recently identified, and well-studied HLA-B-restricted ones were used by the study. Shared public TCR beta signatures pointed to both CMV infection and a matching HLA type. Study-wide results and limits: Pooled public TCR beta family frequency picked out CMV carriers with the relevant HLA. The ex vivo response showed dominance by HLA-C-restricted CMV-specific TCR beta clonotypes.

The sample in question was cultured PBMCs, obtained from culture after CMV antigen stimulation. This chain uses TRBV7-9 with TRBJ2-3; the D gene is possibly TRBD2 (5 bases). The origin of this receptor is a human donor in good health (CMV status not recorded). Some clones in this sample may be carry-over from other donors' samples. CDR3 nucleotide sequence: TGTGCCAGCAGCTTACGACTACCCTCGGATACGCAGTATTTT. Residues: CASSLRLPSDTQYF.